A single TCR beta chain is shown here with its context. Repertoires were generated with immunoSEQ multiplex PCR, while TCRdb's copy carries only in-frame clones and drops some. The sample includes about 110,000 clones, over 75% seen only once; the top ten take almost 1.5%. The donors were part of the 120-subject validation cohort, which stood apart from the 666-subject first cohort. The data belong to a study of cytomegalovirus exposure and HLA in healthy donors. Looking at the study overall: The approximately 130 validation repertoires matched the approximately 670 first-cohort repertoires in platform, a later analysis reported.

The CDR3 loop spans 12 amino acids. Germline V CDR1 and CDR2: GTSNPN, SVGIG (reference sequence). Trimming pared 3 bases from V and 9 bases from J, leaving 12 bases between. The V and J genes are TRBV30 and TRBJ2-1; D perhaps matches TRBD2 (5 bases). This sequence was found in a woman in her twenties or thirties in good health and CMV-seropositive. Sequenced sample: PBMCs. The CDR3 DNA follows: TGTGCCTGGAGAGGACTCGTCGGTGAGCAGTTCTTC. Translation gives CAWRGLVGEQFF. Looking up the rest from reference TRBV30 and TRBJ2-1 gives the full variable domain: SQTIHQWPATLVQPVGSPLSLECTVEGTSNPNLYWYRQAAGRGLQLLFYSVGIGQISSEVPQNLSASRPQDRQFILSSKKLLLSDSGFYLCAWRGLVGEQFFGPGTRLTVL.